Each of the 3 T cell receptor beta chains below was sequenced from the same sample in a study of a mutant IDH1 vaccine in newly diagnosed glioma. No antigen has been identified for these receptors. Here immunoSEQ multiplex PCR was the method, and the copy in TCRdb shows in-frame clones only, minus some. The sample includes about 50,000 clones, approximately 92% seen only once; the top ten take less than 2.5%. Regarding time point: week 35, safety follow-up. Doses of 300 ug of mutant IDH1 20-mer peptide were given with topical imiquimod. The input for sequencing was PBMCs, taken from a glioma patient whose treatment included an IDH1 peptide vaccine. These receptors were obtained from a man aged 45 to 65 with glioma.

Here the CDR3 DNA reads TGCGCCAGCAGCTTGAAACGGAACATAGAAGGAGAGACCCAGTACTTC. It translates to CASSLKRNIEGETQYF. The chain couples TRBV5-1 to TRBJ2-5, with unresolved D. Trimming cost V 1 base and J 4 bases, with 17 bases left between them. Germline CDR1 reads SGHRS; CDR2 reads YFSETQ. The CDR3 sequence is 16 residues long. The full variable domain, rest sourced from reference TRBV5-1 and TRBJ2-5, is KAGVTQTPRYLIKTRGQQVTLSCSPISGHRSVSWYQQTPGQGLQFLFEYFSETQRNKGNFPGRFSGRQFSNSRSEMNVSTLELGDSALYLCASSLKRNIEGETQYFGPGTRLLVL.

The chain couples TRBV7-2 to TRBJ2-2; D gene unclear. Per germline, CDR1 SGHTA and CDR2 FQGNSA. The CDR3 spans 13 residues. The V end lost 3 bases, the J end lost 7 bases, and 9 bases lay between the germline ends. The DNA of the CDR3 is TGTGCCAGCAGCTTGGAATCAATCGGGGAGCTGTTTTTT. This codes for CASSLESIGELFF.

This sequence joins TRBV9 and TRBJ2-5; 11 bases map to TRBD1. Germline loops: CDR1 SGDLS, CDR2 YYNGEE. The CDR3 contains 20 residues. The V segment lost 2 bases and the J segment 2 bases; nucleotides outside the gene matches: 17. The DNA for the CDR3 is TGTGCCAGCAGCGTGACGACCCGTGGACAGGGGGCAACTATGCAAGAGACCCAGTACTTC. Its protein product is CASSVTTRGQGATMQETQYF.